Following are 10 T cell receptor beta chains from one sample sequenced in a study of T cell clonality in common variable immunodeficiency. Data came from immunoSEQ multiplex PCR; TCRdb stores just in-frame clones and leaves some out. This sample carries 25,000 to 40,000 clones and no singletons, and approximately 3.9% goes to the top ten. The specimen was peripheral blood mononuclear cells. These receptors came from a person aged 18-70 years in good health.

Only a few counts were recorded for this clone. The sequence runs out 3 residues before the end of the CDR3; the remainder is reconstructed from the germline J gene. This chain joins TRBV6-1 and TRBJ1-2; a weak D match, TRBD1 (5 bases). The CDR3 runs to 15 residues. Germline V gene sequence: CDR1 MNHNS, CDR2 SASEGT. The part of the CDR3 DNA that was read is TGTGCCAGCAGTGAGATCAGGGTTCTAACCTACGAC. Amino acid sequence: CASSEIRVLTYD. The entire CDR3 protein is CASSEIRVLTYDYTF.

This clone was detected ten times or more. The DNA ends 3 residues before the CDR3 does, and the rest of the CDR3 is filled in from the germline J gene. The chain links TRBV19 to TRBJ1-5, with D possibly matching TRBD1 (5 bases). Trimming removed 3 bases from V and 3 bases from J, with 12 bases in between. The CDR3 sequence is 15 residues long. Germline assignment: CDR1 LNHDA and CDR2 SQIVND (reference sequence). Here the CDR3 reads CASSMAWGVNQPQHF. The covered CDR3 bases are TGTGCCAGTAGTATGGCCTGGGGGGTCAATCAGCCC.

This clone was observed a few times. Read sequence stops 3 residues before the CDR3 end, and the germline J gene provides the missing end. This rearrangement joins TRBV11-1 to TRBJ1-2; D remains ambiguous. Germline V gives CDR1 SGHAT, CDR2 FQDESV (reference sequence). CDR3 length equals 12 residues. The CDR3 reads CASSQRKEGYTF. Incomplete CDR3 DNA: TGTGCCAGCAGCCAGCGGAAGGAGGGC. The whole variable domain, filled in from reference TRBV11-1 and TRBJ1-2, reads EAEVAQSPRYKITEKSQAVAFWCDPISGHATLYWYRQILGQGPELLVQFQDESVVDDSQLPKDRFSAERLKGVDSTLKIQPAELGDSAMYLCASSQRKEGYTFGSGTRLTVV.

Many counts were recorded for this clone. With the read ending 3 residues before the CDR3 end, the germline J gene is used to fill in that end. The rearrangement joins TRBV5-1 to TRBJ1-4; 10 bases align to TRBD1. V gave up 2 bases and J gave up 8 bases; unmatched junction bases: 6. The CDR3 contains 15 residues. Germline V gene lookup returns CDR1 SGHRS and CDR2 YFSETQ. The covered CDR3 bases are TGCGCCAGCAGCTTAACCGGGACAGGGGAAGAAAAA. Its protein product is CASSLTGTGEEK. The CDR3 reads in full as CASSLTGTGEEKLFF.

This clone has a count of ten or more. From the germline J gene comes the end of the CDR3, since the read stops 3 residues before it. The chain uses TRBV5-1 and TRBJ2-4; 7 nucleotides align to TRBD1. The CDR3 extends over 17 amino acids. CDR1 and CDR2 (germline): SGHRS, YFSETQ. Unmatched junction bases numbered 16, after V lost 4 bases and J lost 6 bases. The CDR3 is CASSRTLGTEGGNIQYF. The CDR3 DNA, read in part, is TGCGCCAGCAGCCGAACCCTTGGGACAGAAGGAGGAAACATT.

This clone occurred many times. Coverage ceases 3 residues before the CDR3 finishes, and the germline J gene fills in the end. The rearrangement joins TRBV5-1 to TRBJ2-6, with a weak D call TRBD2 (6 bases). This CDR3 spans 15 amino acids. Trimming left V 6 bases short and J 3 bases short, with 13 bases between. Germline V gene sequence: CDR1 SGHRS, CDR2 YFSETQ. The CDR3 bases that were read are TGCGCCAGCAAATTGGAGGGCTATGGGGCCAACGTC. Protein product: CASKLEGYGANV. The full CDR3 protein is CASKLEGYGANVLTF. The complete variable domain, with remaining parts taken from reference TRBV5-1 and TRBJ2-6, reads KAGVTQTPRYLIKTRGQQVTLSCSPISGHRSVSWYQQTPGQGLQFLFEYFSETQRNKGNFPGRFSGRQFSNSRSEMNVSTLELGDSALYLCASKLEGYGANVLTFGAGSRLTVL.

This clone was recorded many times. Sequencing ends 3 residues short of the CDR3 end; the germline J gene provides the rest. The chain uses TRBV20-1 and TRBJ2-1; maybe TRBD2 (5 bases). With 0 bases removed from V and 1 base from J, the gap between germline ends came to 13 bases. CDR3 length equals 16 residues. Germline-derived CDR1 and CDR2 are DFQATT and SNEGSKA (reference sequence). The part of the CDR3 DNA that was read is TGCAGTGCTAGAGATGACGCGGGCCCTTCCTACAATGAG. It translates to CSARDDAGPSYNE. The whole CDR3 protein reads CSARDDAGPSYNEQFF.

This clone was observed at least ten times. The CDR3 extends 3 residues past the end of the read, so its final part is completed from the germline J gene. V and J are TRBV20-1 and TRBJ2-3, with TRBD2 matching 10 bases. The CDR3 has 16 amino acids. The V segment lost 2 bases and the J segment 6 bases; nucleotides outside the gene matches: 11. Looked up from germline, CDR1 is DFQATT and CDR2 is SNEGSKA (reference sequence). The CDR3: CSARTVASGRGDTQYF. The DNA read from the CDR3 is TGCAGTGCTAGAACCGTGGCTAGCGGGAGAGGTGATACG.

This clone was seen a few times. The DNA ends 3 residues before the CDR3 does, and the rest of the CDR3 is filled in from the germline J gene. The rearrangement uses TRBV7-7 and TRBJ2-3, with a weak D call TRBD1 (7 bases). Germline CDR1 is SSHAT and CDR2 is FNYEAQ (reference sequence). The CDR3 is 15 residues long. The CDR3 is CASSFSYQGGETQYF. The sequenced CDR3 bases are TGTGCCAGCAGCTTTAGTTACCAGGGGGGAGAGACG. Based on the CDR3 plus reference TRBV7-7 and TRBJ2-3, the full variable domain is GAGVSQSPRYKVTKRGQDVTLRCDPISSHATLYWYQQALGQGPEFLTYFNYEAQPDKSGLPSDRFSAERPEGSISTLTIQRTEQRDSAMYRCASSFSYQGGETQYFGPGTRLTVL.

This clone was seen many times. The CDR3 is cut off 3 residues early in the read; its end comes from the germline J gene. This specimen includes other DNA sequences encoding the same CDR3. The chain joins TRBV19 to TRBJ1-1; TRBD1 agrees at 7 bases. This CDR3 comprises 14 residues. V gave up 6 bases and J gave up 4 bases; unmatched junction bases: 8. The germline CDR1 and CDR2 sequences are LNHDA and SQIVND (reference sequence). The sequenced CDR3 bases are TGTGCCAGTAGACGACAGGGTAGAATCACTGAA. Translated, it gives CASRRQGRITE. The entire CDR3 reads CASRRQGRITEAFF.